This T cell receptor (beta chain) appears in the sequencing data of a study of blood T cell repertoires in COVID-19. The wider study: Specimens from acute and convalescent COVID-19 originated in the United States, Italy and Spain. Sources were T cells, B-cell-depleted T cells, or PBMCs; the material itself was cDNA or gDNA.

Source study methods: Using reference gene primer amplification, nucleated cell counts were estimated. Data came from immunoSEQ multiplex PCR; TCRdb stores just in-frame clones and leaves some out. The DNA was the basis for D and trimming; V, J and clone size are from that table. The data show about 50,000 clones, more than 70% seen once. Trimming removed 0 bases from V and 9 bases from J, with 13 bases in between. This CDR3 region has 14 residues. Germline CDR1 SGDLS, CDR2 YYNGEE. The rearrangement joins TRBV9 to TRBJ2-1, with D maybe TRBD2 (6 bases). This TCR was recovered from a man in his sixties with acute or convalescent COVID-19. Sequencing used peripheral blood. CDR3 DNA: TGTGCCAGCAGCGTAGTTGGTAGCGGATTTGAGCAGTTCTTC. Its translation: CASSVVGSGFEQFF. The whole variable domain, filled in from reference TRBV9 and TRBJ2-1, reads DSGVTQTPKHLITATGQRVTLRCSPRSGDLSVYWYQQSLDQGLQFLIQYYNGEERAKGNILERFSAQQFPDLHSELNLSSLELGDSALYFCASSVVGSGFEQFFGPGTRLTVL.